This paragraph covers one T cell receptor beta chain sequence. The data belong to a study of blood T cells in healthy people across ages. The overall study: Capture by template switching was about one barcoded beta molecule per two T cells.

A second PCR, run for roughly 7 to 12 cycles, used a sample-barcoded 5' primer plus a J-beta primer mix. From the 5' RACE reads, TCRdb called clonotypes with MiXCR, one entry per CDR3 protein. The sample yields under 1,100,000 distinct CDR3 sequences, 25% seen once. V was pared by 4 bases and J by 8 bases, with 6 bases of the junction left unmatched. The germline gives CDR1 SQVTM, CDR2 ANQGSEA. The CDR3 is 14 residues long. This sample also belongs to another study, concerning T cells of mothers and their children. That paper states: Using the M1S primer, the second PCR added sample barcodes along with 2-4 random nucleotides. Every mother produced more than 10 million TCR beta CDR3 reads, whereas every child provided roughly 3 million.

This receptor was identified in a girl aged 2-10 years in good health. Sequenced: blood. The chain joins TRBV29-1 to TRBJ2-1; 12 nucleotides match TRBD2. This chain's CDR3 is CSVVASGRADEQFF. The DNA of the CDR3 is TGCAGCGTTGTGGCTAGCGGGAGGGCCGATGAGCAGTTCTTC.